The 28 T cell receptor beta chains below come from one sample, sequenced in a study of PD-1 blockade in classical Hodgkin lymphoma (dated by TCRdb to the early 2020s). Libraries were built with the immunoSEQ multiplex PCR assay. Not all clones reach the TCRdb copy of this immuneACCESS table, which keeps in-frame sequences only. Checked studies attribute under half of the gap to unresolved V genes and leave the rest unexplained. This sample gives about 100,000 clones in total; about 89% of them show up just once. The ten largest account for about 6.4% of the sample. In the paper's terms, the time point label means: cycle 2 day 1 (C2D1) of nivolumab. Every trial patient had relapsed after autologous stem cell transplantation, and cohorts A, B and C differed in prior brentuximab vedotin exposure. The sample here was peripheral blood mononuclear cells (PBMCs), taken before the second cycle of nivolumab. Receptor source: a human donor with classical Hodgkin lymphoma.

The V and J genes are TRBV5-4 and TRBJ2-5; D not certain. Trimming took off 5 bases at V and 5 bases at J, with 13 bases between the two ends. From germline, CDR1 is SGHNT and CDR2 YYREEE (reference sequence). CDR3 size: 13 residues. The CDR3 sequence is CASSFDTLETQYF. CDR3 nucleotide sequence: TGTGCCAGCAGTTTCGACACCCTGGAGACCCAGTACTTC.

The V call is TRBV6-5, the J call TRBJ1-3; D ambiguous. Deletions cut 5 bases from V and 11 bases from J, with 13 bases between. This CDR3 region has 12 residues. The germline V gene encodes CDR1 MNHEY and CDR2 SVGAGI. CDR3 region: CASSLNPGPIYF. The CDR3 coding sequence is TGTGCCAGCAGTCTTAACCCCGGGCCCATATATTTT.

The chain couples TRBV4-2 to TRBJ2-2; possibly TRBD2 for D (6 bases). The CDR3 spans 15 residues. V was clipped by 1 base and J by 3 bases, with 9 bases between them. Looked up from germline, CDR1 is LGHNA and CDR2 is YNFKEQ. CDR3 coding DNA: TGTGCCAGCAGCCAAGGCTGGGAGGACACCGGGGAGCTGTTTTTT. This encodes CASSQGWEDTGELFF.

The genes are TRBV18 and TRBJ2-1; 9 positions match TRBD2. CDR3 length: 16 amino acids. The junction had 7 bases not matched to a gene; V was cut back by 0 bases and J by 7 bases. CDR1 is KGHSH and CDR2 is LQKENI in the germline V gene. The CDR3 sequence: CASSPPSRGGLNEQFF. The CDR3 nucleotides are TGTGCCAGCTCACCACCGTCGCGGGGGGGTTTGAATGAGCAGTTCTTC. Drawing the rest from reference TRBV18 and TRBJ2-1, the complete variable domain is NAGVMQNPRHLVRRRGQEARLRCSPMKGHSHVYWYRQLPEEGLKFMVYLQKENIIDESGMPKERFSAEFPKEGPSILRIQQVVRGDSAAYFCASSPPSRGGLNEQFFGPGTRLTVL.

The chain joins TRBV11-3 to TRBJ2-1; D may match TRBD1 or TRBD2 (5 bases each). Germline CDR1 is SGHNT and CDR2 is YENEEA. The CDR3 spans 15 residues. V was clipped by 3 bases and J by 8 bases, with 17 bases between them. As DNA, the CDR3 is TGTGCCAGCAGCTTGGATCCGGGACCCCTCGATGAGCAGTTCTTC. This translates into CASSLDPGPLDEQFF.

The genes are TRBV5-1 and TRBJ1-1, with no clear D. Germline V gene sequence: CDR1 SGHRS, CDR2 YFSETQ. V was shortened by 0 bases and J by 3 bases, with 6 bases between the two germline ends. This CDR3 has 13 amino acids. CDR3 nucleotides: TGCGCCAGCAGCTTGGGGGCGGACACTGAAGCTTTCTTT. Translated: CASSLGADTEAFF. Full variable domain (rest looked up from reference TRBV5-1 and TRBJ1-1): KAGVTQTPRYLIKTRGQQVTLSCSPISGHRSVSWYQQTPGQGLQFLFEYFSETQRNKGNFPGRFSGRQFSNSRSEMNVSTLELGDSALYLCASSLGADTEAFFGQGTRLTVV.

This rearrangement joins TRBV6-5 to TRBJ2-5; D gene uncertain. V lost 6 bases and J 5 bases, leaving 10 bases between the germline ends. CDR1 is MNHEY and CDR2 is SVGAGI in the germline V gene. The CDR3 has 12 residues. In DNA form, the CDR3 reads TGTGCCAGCAGCCCCCGAGCTGAGACCCAGTACTTC. Amino acids: CASSPRAETQYF.

This clone appeared once. V usage is TRBV2 and J usage is TRBJ2-5, with D unclear. CDR3 length equals 12 residues. The V end lost 11 bases, the J end lost 1 base, and 11 bases lay between the germline ends. CDR1 and CDR2 (germline): SNHLY, FYNNEI. In nucleotides, the CDR3 is TGTGCCTGCGTTGATAGCCAAGAGACCCAGTACTTC. The encoded protein is CACVDSQETQYF.

The chain couples TRBV18 to TRBJ2-3; 13 nucleotides line up with TRBD2. The germline V gene has CDR1 KGHSH and CDR2 LQKENI. The J segment lost 2 bases and the V segment lost 5 bases, leaving 4 bases of the junction unmatched. The CDR3 consists of 16 residues. This chain's CDR3 is CASSGLAGAHTDTQYF. The CDR3 DNA sequence: TGTGCCAGCTCAGGACTAGCGGGGGCCCACACAGATACGCAGTATTTT. The full variable domain, completed using reference TRBV18 and TRBJ2-3, is NAGVMQNPRHLVRRRGQEARLRCSPMKGHSHVYWYRQLPEEGLKFMVYLQKENIIDESGMPKERFSAEFPKEGPSILRIQQVVRGDSAAYFCASSGLAGAHTDTQYFGPGTRLTVL.

Of note for this clone: Sequence at one end of the junction differs from germline and may be a read error. Other nucleotide sequences from this sample produce the same CDR3. The chain uses TRBV5-1 and TRBJ2-2; D is undetermined. CDR3 length equals 14 residues. CDR1 and CDR2 from the germline V gene are SGHRS and YFSETQ. CDR3 sequence (DNA): TGTGCCAGCAGCTTGTCACACAACACCGGGGAGCTGTTTTTT. Its translation is CASSLSHNTGELFF.

This CDR3 is CASSPVGGAADTQYF. The CDR3 nucleotides are TGTGCCAGCAGCCCAGTTGGGGGGGCCGCAGATACGCAGTATTTT. The rearrangement joins TRBV7-7 to TRBJ2-3; tentative D call: TRBD2 (7 bases). The CDR3 loop spans 15 amino acids. V shed 5 bases and J shed 4 bases, with 16 bases lying between them. Per germline, CDR1 SSHAT and CDR2 FNYEAQ (reference sequence).

This clone showed up just once. The rearrangement joins TRBV10-1 to TRBJ2-1, with 9 bases identical to TRBD1. Losses at the gene ends were 5 bases for V and 6 bases for J; bases not matched to a gene: 8. The CDR3 is 15 amino acids. CDR1 and CDR2 from the germline V gene are WNHNN and SYGVQD (reference sequence). Here the CDR3 reads CASSSRDRVGNEQFF. CDR3 coding DNA: TGCGCCAGCAGTTCCCGGGACAGGGTCGGCAATGAGCAGTTCTTC.

The genes are TRBV7-3 and TRBJ1-2; D is uncertain. CDR1 and CDR2 from the germline V gene are SGHTA and FQGTGA. Trimming took 7 bases from V and 8 from J, leaving 14 bases between them. There are 12 residues in the CDR3. CDR3 bases: TGTGCCAGCACCACACCCCCTCTAGGCTACACCTTC. As protein: CASTTPPLGYTF.

This clone was counted a few times. V and J are TRBV19 and TRBJ2-2, with D perhaps being TRBD1 or TRBD2 (5 bases each). The CDR3 consists of 13 residues. The V end was cut by 5 bases, the J end by 6 bases, with 10 bases between. Germline-derived CDR1 and CDR2 are LNHDA and SQIVND (reference sequence). CDR3 coding DNA: TGTGCCAGTAGTGGAGAGGGGCCCGGGGAGCTGTTTTTT. Translated, it gives CASSGEGPGELFF. The full variable domain, in which reference TRBV19 and TRBJ2-2 provide the parts outside the CDR3, is DGGITQSPKYLFRKEGQNVTLSCEQNLNHDAMYWYRQDPGQGLRLIYYSQIVNDFQKGDIAEGYSVSREKKESFPLTVTSAQKNPTAFYLCASSGEGPGELFFGEGSRLTVL.

V and J are TRBV7-6 and TRBJ1-2, with a tentative D call TRBD1 (6 bases). This CDR3 region has 13 residues. CDR1 SGHVS and CDR2 FNYEAQ come from the germline V gene. V lost 6 bases and J lost 8, with 16 bases in between. The CDR3 nucleotides read TGTGCCAGCAGTAGCCTCAGGGGTGCGGGCTACACCTTC. Translation gives CASSSLRGAGYTF.

The chain combines TRBV6-5 with TRBJ2-2; 9 bases are shared with TRBD1. This CDR3 has 15 residues. V trimming: 5 bases; J trimming: 7 bases; junction bases outside the gene matches: 8. In germline, CDR1 is MNHEY, CDR2 SVGAGI. CDR3 amino acids: CASSLWDREDGELFF. CDR3 in DNA: TGTGCCAGCAGTCTTTGGGACAGGGAAGACGGGGAGCTGTTTTTT.

The V and J genes are TRBV6-1 and TRBJ1-2; TRBD1 is a possible D gene (5 bases). V was trimmed by 2 bases and J by 2 bases, leaving 15 bases between them. The V gene's germline CDR1 is MNHNS and CDR2 SASEGT. This CDR3 spans 16 amino acids. CDR3 residues: CASSEIGGAGNYGYTF. CDR3 sequence (DNA): TGTGCCAGCAGTGAAATCGGGGGAGCAGGGAACTATGGCTACACCTTC.

The J gene is TRBJ2-1, the V gene TRBV4-2; tentatively, D is TRBD2 (5 bases). Between the trimmed V and J ends, which lost 0 bases and 5 bases, there was a span of 11 bases. The CDR3 length is 15 residues. Germline V gene lookup returns CDR1 LGHNA and CDR2 YNFKEQ. The CDR3 loop reads CASSQEVAFHNEQFF. CDR3 DNA: TGTGCCAGCAGCCAAGAAGTAGCGTTCCACAATGAGCAGTTCTTC.

This clone was seen more than once but under ten times. The chain recombines TRBV2 with TRBJ1-5, with no clear D. Germline V lookup: CDR1 SNHLY, CDR2 FYNNEI. The CDR3 extends over 12 amino acids. V shed 1 base and J shed 6 bases, with 4 bases lying between them. CDR3: CASSEGFQPQHF. The CDR3 DNA sequence: TGTGCCAGCAGTGAAGGATTTCAGCCCCAGCATTTT.

The genes are TRBV12-5 and TRBJ2-2; D is unclear. V lost 0 bases and J 1 base, leaving 9 bases between the germline ends. The CDR3 runs 16 residues. Per the germline V gene, CDR1 is LGHNT and CDR2 is FRNRAP. For the CDR3, the DNA is TGTGCTAGTGGTTTGGTAATTGGCGGGAACACCGGGGAGCTGTTTTTT. The encoded protein is CASGLVIGGNTGELFF.

This sequence joins TRBV28 and TRBJ1-2, with TRBD1 matching over 9 bases. CDR1 and CDR2 (germline): MDHEN, SYDVKM. V trimming: 5 bases; J trimming: 8 bases; junction bases outside the gene matches: 6. The CDR3 contains 13 residues. CDR3 in amino acids: CASSRRQGGGYTF. The CDR3 region has the DNA TGTGCCAGCAGTCGACGACAGGGGGGCGGCTACACCTTC.

The sample holds one count of this clone. The chain joins TRBV10-1 to TRBJ1-5, with D perhaps TRBD1 (5 bases). The germline CDR1 and CDR2 sequences are WNHNN and SYGVQD (reference sequence). V was clipped by 8 bases and J by 4 bases, with 18 bases between them. The CDR3 sequence is 15 residues long. DNA for the CDR3: TGCGCCAGCTGCGATTGGGCAGGGCCAAATCAGCCCCAGCATTTT. Its protein product is CASCDWAGPNQPQHF.

This clone was seen only once. This chain connects TRBV29-1 to TRBJ2-2; the D gene is possibly TRBD1 (5 bases). This CDR3 comprises 13 residues. V lost 5 bases to trimming and J lost 3 bases, with 10 bases between them. The germline V gene has CDR1 SQVTM and CDR2 ANQGSEA. The CDR3 is CSVRQPYTGELFF. The CDR3 DNA reads as TGCAGCGTTAGACAGCCTTACACCGGGGAGCTGTTTTTT.

The chain combines TRBV19 with TRBJ1-4; the D is unclear. Germline values: CDR1 LNHDA, CDR2 SQIVND (reference sequence). The length of the CDR3 is 14 residues. Trimming took off 5 bases at V and 4 bases at J, with 11 bases between the two ends. The CDR3 coding sequence is TGTGCCAGTAGTCCTCGGGGTAATAATGAAAAACTGTTTTTT. Encoded protein: CASSPRGNNEKLFF.

The chain has TRBV6-6 and TRBJ1-6; possibly TRBD1 for D (6 bases). Looked up from germline, CDR1 is MNHNY and CDR2 is SVGAGI (reference sequence). Trimming removed 5 bases from V and 7 bases from J, with 12 bases in between. This CDR3 has 14 residues. Here the CDR3 reads CASSPYRENSPLHF. CDR3 bases: TGTGCCAGCAGTCCGTACAGGGAAAATTCACCCCTCCACTTT.

This clone was seen once. This chain uses TRBV27 with TRBJ2-1; D is ambiguous. This CDR3 region has 14 residues. V was pared by 5 bases and J by 6 bases, with 14 bases between. CDR1 and CDR2 from the germline V gene are MNHEY and SMNVEV (reference sequence). DNA of the CDR3: TGTGCCAGCAGTGCCCGGCCCAGCCCCAATGAGCAGTTCTTC. It encodes CASSARPSPNEQFF.

V gene TRBV7-9 combines with J gene TRBJ1-2; D call uncertain. Trimming left V 5 bases short and J 5 bases short, with 15 bases between. The germline gives CDR1 SEHNR, CDR2 FQNEAQ (reference sequence). The CDR3 is 14 amino acids. CDR3 sequence: CASSPSTTQYGYTF. The CDR3 nucleotides are TGTGCCAGCAGCCCAAGCACCACCCAGTATGGCTACACCTTC.

This rearrangement joins TRBV10-3 to TRBJ2-7; D is undetermined. Germline V CDR1 and CDR2: ENHRY, SYGVKD. V lost 3 bases and J 3 bases, leaving 3 bases between the germline ends. The CDR3 is 11 amino acids. The CDR3 bases are TGTGCCATCAGTGACATCTACGAGCAGTACTTC. It encodes CAISDIYEQYF.